Included here is one T cell receptor beta chain sequence, with context. The record originates from a study of blood T cell repertoires in COVID-19. Study information: The study drew acute and convalescent COVID-19 samples from the United States, Italy and Spain. In each case, the material was cDNA or gDNA derived from T cells, B-cell-depleted T cells, or PBMCs.

Trimming cost V 5 bases and J 7 bases; bases outside gene matches: 3. The CDR3 spans 15 residues. The germline CDR1 and CDR2 sequences are SGHVS and FNYEAQ. Produced via immunoSEQ multiplex PCR; TCRdb's table is partial and in-frame only. The table includes some 110,000 clones, 75% to 90% detected once. This chain links TRBV7-6 with TRBJ2-2; 14 bases are shared with TRBD2. The material sequenced was peripheral blood. The source is a man in his fifties with acute or convalescent COVID-19. The CDR3 spells CASSVGLAGDGELFF. CDR3 DNA: TGTGCCAGCAGCGTGGGACTAGCGGGAGACGGGGAGCTGTTTTTT.